This TCR beta chain derives from a study of a mutant IDH1 vaccine in newly diagnosed glioma. Study at large: Vaccinations were initiated 4-6 weeks following radiotherapy alone, or were given together with temozolomide cycles.

With respect to this clone: As yet, its antigen is unknown.

Sequencing was performed with immunoSEQ multiplex PCR; in TCRdb, only in-frame clones are kept and a portion is missing. Here the sample spans tens of thousands of clones, 70% to 90% being singletons. The CDR3 consists of 15 residues. The V gene's germline CDR1 is MDHEN and CDR2 SYDVKM. Trimming left V 6 bases short and J 1 base short, with 16 bases between. As to time point: week 47, end of study. The vaccine gave 300 ug of a 20-mer mutant IDH1 peptide subcutaneously per dose. The source is a man aged 35 to 55 with glioma. The source was PBMCs, collected from a glioma patient whose treatment included an IDH1 peptide vaccine. V and J are TRBV28 and TRBJ2-7; D is uncertain. The CDR3 nucleotides read TGTGCCAGCAGCCCGCTTGGGATCCCTTCCTACGAGCAGTACTTC. Translated, it gives CASSPLGIPSYEQYF.